A selection of T cell receptor beta chains follows, all from one sample in a study of patients and donors after allogeneic stem cell transplantation. Each CDR3 protein gets one entry after TCRdb re-called the RT-PCR reads with MiXCR. Of around 160,000 distinct CDR3 sequences in the sample, approximately 31% are singletons; the top ten hold roughly 3%. Input material: blood, either unsorted or a sorted T cell fraction (not recorded which). Receptors were obtained from a human donor who was either an allogeneic HSCT recipient or a stem cell or donor lymphocyte infusion donor (not recorded which). It is not recorded whose cells these are; they may come from a transplant donor. Both conserved end residues are part of each CDR3. The D gene is left open where the match is weak. The listing skips clone size in some rows; elsewhere it reads once, few, many or a size class.

abundance	j_gene	d_gene	v_gene	CDR3nt	CDR3aa
few	TRBJ2-1	.	TRBV24-1	TGTGCCACCAGTGATTTGGGGGGCCTCTACAATGAGCAGTTCTTC	CATSDLGGLYNEQFF
.	TRBJ2-3	.	TRBV12-3/TRBV12-4	TGTGCCAGCAGTTTTTGGACGTTTAGCACAGATACGCAGTATTTT	CASSFWTFSTDTQYF
.	TRBJ1-1	.	TRBV6-2/TRBV6-3	TGTGCCAGCATCGAACAGGGAGGGATGAACACTGAAGCTTTCTTT	CASIEQGGMNTEAFF
.	TRBJ1-1	TRBD1	TRBV20-1	TGCAGTGCCCCGGGACAGGGGATTGCCACTGAAGCTTTCTTT	CSAPGQGIATEAFF
few	TRBJ2-3	TRBD2	TRBV20-1	TGCAGTGCGAGACCGTCTAGCGGGAGGGCCGGGGATACGCAGTATTTT	CSARPSSGRAGDTQYF
few	TRBJ2-7	TRBD1	TRBV6-5	TGTGCCAGCAGTTACTCGATAAGCGCTTACCGGGACAGAGGCTACGAGCAGTACTTC	CASSYSISAYRDRGYEQYF
.	TRBJ2-5	.	TRBV7-2	TGTGCCAGCAGCTTACAACACAGGTCTCAAGAGACCCAGTACTTC	CASSLQHRSQETQYF
.	TRBJ2-3	.	TRBV6-5	TGTGCCAGCGGTCCCGGGGCTTCCCCAGATACGCAGTATTTT	CASGPGASPDTQYF
few	TRBJ1-1	.	TRBV28	TGTGCCAGCAGTTTGTTAAGGTTACGGAACACTGAAGCTTTCTTT	CASSLLRLRNTEAFF
few	TRBJ1-1	.	TRBV9	TGTGCCAGCAGCTTAGACAGGCTCGGAGTGAACACTGAAGCTTTCTTT	CASSLDRLGVNTEAFF
few	TRBJ1-1	.	TRBV6-5	TGTGCCAGCAGTTACGGTTTCGGAGACACTGAAGCTTTCTTT	CASSYGFGDTEAFF
.	TRBJ2-1	.	TRBV7-6	TGTGCCAGCAGCTTTTTAGGGTACAATGAGCAGTTCTTC	CASSFLGYNEQFF
.	TRBJ2-1	.	TRBV4-2	TGTGCCAGCTCTAACAGGGTTAATGAGCAGTTCTTC	CASSNRVNEQFF
.	TRBJ2-1	TRBD2	TRBV5-1	TGCGCCAGCAGCTTGAGGGCTAGCGGGGGTGCCAGCTCCTACAATGAGCAGTTCTTC	CASSLRASGGASSYNEQFF
few	TRBJ2-6	.	TRBV12-3/TRBV12-4	TGTGCCAGCAGTCTCCGCGGGGCTGGGGCCAACGTCCTGACTTTC	CASSLRGAGANVLTF
.	TRBJ1-2	.	TRBV2	TGTGCCAGCAGTAGGGTTGACTATGGCTACACCTTC	CASSRVDYGYTF
few	TRBJ2-4	.	TRBV21-1	TGTGCCAGCAGCAATCGCCCGGGACAGGGATATCGAGACATTCAGTACTTC	CASSNRPGQGYRDIQYF
.	TRBJ2-7	TRBD2	TRBV14	TGTGCCAGCAGTAGGCCTAGCGGGAAATCCGAGCAGTACTTC	CASSRPSGKSEQYF
.	TRBJ1-3	.	TRBV30	TGTGCCTGGACGGGACGGACCCTCGGAAACACCATATATTTT	CAWTGRTLGNTIYF
few	TRBJ2-7	TRBD2	TRBV25-1	TGTGCCAGCAGTGAAGGGACTAGCGTAATTTACGAGCAGTACTTC	CASSEGTSVIYEQYF
few	TRBJ2-3	.	TRBV29-1	TGCAGCGCCCTCAGGCGGGACATCACAGATACGCAGTATTTT	CSALRRDITDTQYF
.	TRBJ2-1	TRBD1	TRBV4-3	TGCGCCAGCAGTCCGGGACAGGGGGCGATAGCTGAGCAGTTCTTC	CASSPGQGAIAEQFF
few	TRBJ2-1	TRBD2	TRBV7-3	TGTGCCAGCAGCTTAGCTAGCGGGAACTCCTACAATGAGCAGTTCTTC	CASSLASGNSYNEQFF
many	TRBJ1-4	.	TRBV29-1	TGCAGCGCCAGGACTAATGAAAAACTGTTTTTT	CSARTNEKLFF
few	TRBJ1-2	TRBD1	TRBV20-1	TGCAGTGCTAGACCCCGGGACAGAAATGGCTACACCTTC	CSARPRDRNGYTF
.	TRBJ1-2	.	TRBV20-1	TGCAGTGCTCCCCCGGCCGGGGGCTACACCTTC	CSAPPAGGYTF
.	TRBJ1-2	.	TRBV20-1	TGCAGTGCCCCGGGGGGCGGGTATGGCTACACCTTC	CSAPGGGYGYTF
few	TRBJ2-3	TRBD2	TRBV20-1	TGCAGTGCTCATCTAGCGGGAGGATCAGATACGCAGTATTTT	CSAHLAGGSDTQYF
.	TRBJ2-7	.	TRBV4-3	TGCGCCAGCAGCCAAGAGGTAGGGCTAGGGGGCTACGAGCAGTACTTC	CASSQEVGLGGYEQYF
.	TRBJ2-4	.	TRBV4-2	TGTGCCAGCAGCCAAGACCCTCAGGGCAGGGCCAAAAACATTCAGTACTTC	CASSQDPQGRAKNIQYF
few	TRBJ2-7	TRBD1	TRBV10-3	TGTGCCATCAGTGCGGGACAGGGAGGCTACGAGCAGTACTTC	CAISAGQGGYEQYF
.	TRBJ2-7	.	TRBV20-1	TGCAGTGCAACCCCAGGTTCGGCCGGCGAGCAGTACTTC	CSATPGSAGEQYF
few	TRBJ1-5	.	TRBV20-1	TGCAGTGCTAGTTCTCGGCAGGGCCTAATCTCGGATCAGCCCCAGCATTTT	CSASSRQGLISDQPQHF
.	TRBJ2-7	.	TRBV5-1	TGCGCCAGCAGCTTAGGAATGGGCGCGTCCTACGAGCAGTACTTC	CASSLGMGASYEQYF
few	TRBJ2-3	TRBD2	TRBV5-1	TGCGCCAGCAGCTGGGAAGAGCGGGAGGGCCCAGATACGCAGTATTTT	CASSWEEREGPDTQYF
.	TRBJ2-5	TRBD2	TRBV29-1	TGCAGCGGCCAGGCGGGAGCCCTCGTGACCCAGTACTTC	CSGQAGALVTQYF
.	TRBJ2-7	TRBD1	TRBV5-1	TGCGCCAGCAGCAAGACAGGGCACGAGCAGTACTTC	CASSKTGHEQYF
.	TRBJ2-7	.	TRBV4-2	TGTGCCAGCAGCCCTCAGGAGAACTCCTACGAGCAGTACTTC	CASSPQENSYEQYF
.	TRBJ2-5	.	TRBV12-3/TRBV12-4	TGTGCCAGCAGTTTAGTCTCAGAGACCCAGTACTTC	CASSLVSETQYF
once	TRBJ2-4	.	TRBV13	TGTGCCAGCAGCTTAGGCCGACAAAACATTCAGTACTTC	CASSLGRQNIQYF
.	TRBJ1-1	TRBD1	TRBV3-1	TGTGCCAGCAGCCAAGGGACAGGGGGACGGGGCACTGAAGCTTTCTTT	CASSQGTGGRGTEAFF
.	TRBJ2-5	.	TRBV6-5	TGTGCCAGCAGTTACTCGCCAGGGTGGGGGGAGACCCAGTACTTC	CASSYSPGWGETQYF
.	TRBJ1-2	.	TRBV6-5	TGTGCCAGCGCCGATCCTAACTATGGCTACACCTTC	CASADPNYGYTF
.	TRBJ2-3	.	TRBV6-2/TRBV6-3	TGTGCCAGCAGCAAGCACTACTCGACGCAGTATTTT	CASSKHYSTQYF
.	TRBJ2-7	.	TRBV28	TGTGCCAGCAGTTTAGGAACATTCTACGAGCAGTACTTC	CASSLGTFYEQYF
few	TRBJ2-3	TRBD2	TRBV12-3/TRBV12-4	TGTGCCAGCAGTTCCCAGACTAGCGGTTCCACAGATACGCAGTATTTT	CASSSQTSGSTDTQYF
.	TRBJ2-5	TRBD2	TRBV28	TGTGCCAGCAGTTTACCGACTAGCGTGGAGACCCAGTACTTC	CASSLPTSVETQYF
.	TRBJ2-1	.	TRBV12-3/TRBV12-4	TGTGCCAGCAGTTTAATCGGGCGTCATGAGCAGTTCTTC	CASSLIGRHEQFF
few	TRBJ2-1	TRBD2	TRBV29-1	TGCAGCGCATGGCTAGCGGGATACAATGAGCAGTTCTTC	CSAWLAGYNEQFF
few	TRBJ1-1	.	TRBV20-1	TGCAGTGCTAGAGACAGGGGCAGTATCGAAGCTTTCTTT	CSARDRGSIEAFF
.	TRBJ1-5	.	TRBV6-6	TGTGCCAGCAGTTCGAAAGGCCTTCATAGCAATCAGCCCCAGCATTTT	CASSSKGLHSNQPQHF
.	TRBJ2-1	TRBD2	TRBV6-5	TGTGCCAGCAGTCCACCCCGACTAGCGGGAGTCAGTGAGCAGTTCTTC	CASSPPRLAGVSEQFF
.	TRBJ1-1	TRBD1	TRBV6-2/TRBV6-3	TGTGCCAGCAGTCGACAGGGTCGGGACACTGAAGCTTTCTTT	CASSRQGRDTEAFF
few	TRBJ2-6	.	TRBV12-3/TRBV12-4	TGTGCCAGACCACTACAGAACTTCTCTGGGGCCAACGTCCTGACTTTC	CARPLQNFSGANVLTF
.	TRBJ2-2	TRBD1	TRBV11-3	TGTGCCAGCAGTTTACAGGGGCGGACCGGGGAGCTGTTTTTT	CASSLQGRTGELFF
.	TRBJ1-2	.	TRBV4-3	TGCGCCAGCAGCCAAGGGGGCCTGTCTGAATTTACCTATGGCTACACCTTC	CASSQGGLSEFTYGYTF
.	TRBJ2-3	.	TRBV28	TGTGCCAGCCGTAACGGGGATACGCAGTATTTT	CASRNGDTQYF
.	TRBJ2-7	TRBD2	TRBV6-5	TGTGCCAGCAGTTACCCAGGACTAGCCGGATACGAGCAGTACTTC	CASSYPGLAGYEQYF